This T cell receptor beta chain comes out of a study of blood T cells in healthy people across ages. A single count supports this clonotype. A second about 7 to 12 cycle PCR used barcoded and J-beta primers. Sequencing recovered at least 2.5 million CDR3-containing paired-end reads from each sample. TCRdb called the 5' RACE reads again in MiXCR, with one record for every CDR3 protein. The sample includes about 1,400,000 distinct CDR3 sequences, around 59% of them seen just once. J gave up 1 base and V 5 bases, and 5 bases lay outside the gene matches. CDR3 length: 15 amino acids. CDR1 is SGHNT and CDR2 is YYREEE in the germline V gene (reference sequence).

Sequences were obtained from blood. V gene TRBV5-4 combines with J gene TRBJ2-2, with 7 bases lining up with TRBD1. The TCR was taken from a young man in good health. The CDR3 DNA is TGTGCCAGCAGTTGGGACAGCGAGAACACCGGGGAGCTGTTTTTT. It codes for CASSWDSENTGELFF.